These T cell receptor beta chains were read from a single sample in a study of ipilimumab plus nivolumab after autologous stem cell transplantation. Sequencing was performed with immunoSEQ multiplex PCR; in TCRdb, only in-frame clones are kept and a portion is missing. The table includes 17,000 or so clones, approximately 79% detected once. The sample here was PBMCs, taken in a trial of ipilimumab plus nivolumab as post-transplant consolidation. Source of these receptors: a male donor with diffuse large B-cell lymphoma. The CDR3 runs from the conserved cysteine through the conserved F or W.

j_call | v_call | cdr3_aa
TRBJ1-3 | TRBV6-5 | CASRDSTSGNTIYF
TRBJ1-1 | TRBV14 | CASSQPGDRYTEAFF
TRBJ1-5 | TRBV4-1 | CASSQDFRAGNQPQHF
TRBJ2-5 | TRBV19 | CASSPGLAREETQYF
TRBJ2-7 | TRBV7-8 | CASSLSLSYEQYF
NA | TRBV6-1 | CASRAGPPSEQYF
TRBJ2-3 | TRBV5-4 | CASSLRDTDTQYF
TRBJ1-5 | TRBV19 | CASRAGQGGSWPQHF
TRBJ1-4 | TRBV13 | CASSTQGYYEKLFF
TRBJ2-1 | TRBV5-5 | CASRGDRAEQFF
TRBJ2-3 | TRBV2 | CATTLGETDTQYF
TRBJ2-7 | TRBV28 | CASSSMDTSSYEQYF
TRBJ1-2 | TRBV11-3 | CASSLGHVGYTF
TRBJ2-4 | TRBV27 | CASSLKWDVGWGNIQYF
TRBJ2-4 | TRBV7-6 | CASSLVRGPIDKNIQYF
TRBJ2-2 | TRBV5-1 | CASSLGFRGLSAGELFF
TRBJ2-5 | TRBV5-5 | CASPGTPSKTQYF
TRBJ2-4 | TRBV7-3 | CASSFSGGGIQYF
TRBJ1-2 | TRBV19 | CASSKQGPGYGYTF
TRBJ2-7 | TRBV11-3 | CASSFSSGDEQYF
TRBJ2-7 | TRBV2 | CASKVVQGPYEQYF
TRBJ1-2 | TRBV7-9 | CASSPPGGSYGYTF
TRBJ2-1 | TRBV15 | CATRQGGNEQFF
TRBJ2-1 | TRBV19 | CASSTWDRGRSYNEQFF
TRBJ1-5 | TRBV11-3 | CASSLNSNQPQHF
TRBJ2-4 | TRBV11-2 | CASSFGPQGQGNIQYF
TRBJ1-1 | TRBV10-3 | CAISATPGTEAFF
TRBJ1-1 | TRBV7-2 | CASSLFRGMDTEAFF
TRBJ2-5 | TRBV6-1 | CASRGHLQETQYF
TRBJ2-7 | TRBV9 | CASSVAPIPGEQYF
TRBJ1-4 | TRBV10-3 | CATRGGEKLFF
TRBJ2-7 | TRBV9 | CASSENSYEQYF
TRBJ2-5 | TRBV6-6 | CASREKPRGVGETQYF
TRBJ1-2 | TRBV10-3 | CAIGQGPNYGYTF
TRBJ2-5 | TRBV5-1 | CASSARLAGGSETQYF
TRBJ2-7 | TRBV10-3 | CAISLQDYEQYF
TRBJ2-7 | TRBV25-1 | CASSDRQGNSYEQYF
TRBJ2-7 | TRBV19 | CASSMNRWSDYEQYF
TRBJ2-5 | TRBV7-7 | CASGTGIKETQYF
TRBJ1-4 | TRBV19 | CASNPGTTNEKLFF
TRBJ1-1 | TRBV10-3 | CAIRPGQGAGTEAFF
TRBJ2-7 | TRBV2 | CASSGLQIYEQYF
TRBJ1-1 | TRBV6-5 | CASSTGVQAFF
TRBJ1-4 | TRBV19 | CASRRDGNEKLFF
TRBJ1-1 | TRBV7-3 | CASSLISGTEAFF
TRBJ1-4 | TRBV2 | CASLFGNRGLSEKLFF
TRBJ1-4 | TRBV7-9 | CASSFSGNEKLFF
TRBJ1-4 | TRBV6-1 | CASDWDRLGEKLFF
TRBJ1-6 | TRBV30 | CAWSVMAGLGSPLHF
TRBJ1-4 | TRBV9 | CASSVGQINEKLFF
TRBJ2-2 | TRBV7-3 | CASSPNMAGGSGELFF
TRBJ2-3 | TRBV11-1 | CASSLVYSGGSDTQYF
TRBJ2-3 | TRBV11-2 | CATTGGPLSGTDTQYF
TRBJ1-1 | TRBV2 | CASRGGEGNTEAFF